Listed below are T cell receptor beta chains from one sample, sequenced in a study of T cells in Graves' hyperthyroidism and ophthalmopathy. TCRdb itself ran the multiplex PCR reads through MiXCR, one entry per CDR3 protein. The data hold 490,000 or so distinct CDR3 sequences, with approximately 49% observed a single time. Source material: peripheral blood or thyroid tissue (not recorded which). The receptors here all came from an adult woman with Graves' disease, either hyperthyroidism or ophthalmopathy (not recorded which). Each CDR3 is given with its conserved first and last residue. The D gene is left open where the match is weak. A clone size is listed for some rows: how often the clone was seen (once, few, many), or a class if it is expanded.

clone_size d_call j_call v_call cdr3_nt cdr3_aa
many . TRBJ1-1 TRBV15 TGTGCCACCAGCAGAGACCGTACATCCCACACTGAAGCTTTCTTT CATSRDRTSHTEAFF
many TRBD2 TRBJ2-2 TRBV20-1 TGCAGTGCTAGAGTTGGGAAAGGGACTAGCGGGAGTACGATCGGCGGGGAGCTGTTTTTT CSARVGKGTSGSTIGGELFF
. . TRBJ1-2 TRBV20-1 TGCAGTGCTAGAGATGGGCGGGAAGGCTACACCTTC CSARDGREGYTF
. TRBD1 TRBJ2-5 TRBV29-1 TGCAGCGTGGGACAGGGGAGCGGCTCAGAGACCCAGTACTTC CSVGQGSGSETQYF
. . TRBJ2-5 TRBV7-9 TGTGCCAGCCCCAGGTGGCAGGGAGAGACCCAGTACTTC CASPRWQGETQYF
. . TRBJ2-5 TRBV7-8 TGTGCCAGCAGTCCTCCGGGACCGGCGGAGACCCAGTACTTC CASSPPGPAETQYF
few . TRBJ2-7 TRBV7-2 TGTGCCAGCAGCTTAAGTGGCGCCAGCTCCTACGAGCAGTACTTC CASSLSGASSYEQYF
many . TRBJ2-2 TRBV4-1 TGCGCCAGCAGCCAAGGAGGTTTCACCGGGGAGCTGTTTTTT CASSQGGFTGELFF
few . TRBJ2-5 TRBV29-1 TGCAGCGTTGGGACACCGTACCAAGAGACCCAGTACTTC CSVGTPYQETQYF
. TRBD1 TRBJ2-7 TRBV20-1 TGCAGTGCTATCCCAATCCTGGGCCAGGGGGCCCACGAGCAGTACTTC CSAIPILGQGAHEQYF
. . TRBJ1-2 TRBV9 TGTGCCAGCAGCGCTACAGGGCTCTGGGGTGGCTACACCTTC CASSATGLWGGYTF
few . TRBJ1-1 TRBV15 TGTGCCACCAGCAGAGATACGGTTAACACTGAAGCTTTCTTT CATSRDTVNTEAFF
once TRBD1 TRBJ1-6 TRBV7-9 TGTGCCAGCAGTCTACTAAGGGGGCCTGATTCACCCCTCCACTTT CASSLLRGPDSPLHF
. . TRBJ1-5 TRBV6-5 TGTGCCAGCCGCCTAGCAGGAAGTAGCAATCAGCCCCAGCATTTT CASRLAGSSNQPQHF
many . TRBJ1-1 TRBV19 TGTGCCAGTAGTATTAGCGTTTCTGAAGCTTTCTTT CASSISVSEAFF
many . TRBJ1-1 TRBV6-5 TGTGCCAGCGGACAGCCGAACACTGAAGCTTTCTTT CASGQPNTEAFF
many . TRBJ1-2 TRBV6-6 TGTGCCAGCAGTCGGGGGTTAGTGCATGGCTACACCTTC CASSRGLVHGYTF
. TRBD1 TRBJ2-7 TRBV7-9 TGTGCCAGCATCTTAGCGCCGGGACAGGGGATCTACGAGCAGTACTTC CASILAPGQGIYEQYF
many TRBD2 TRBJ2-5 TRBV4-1 TGCGCCAGCAGCCAAGAGGGGGGGAGGGCCGCAGAGACCCAGTACTTC CASSQEGGRAAETQYF
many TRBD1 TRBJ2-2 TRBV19 TGTGCCAGTAGTAAACAGGGGGGCACCGGGGAGCTGTTTTTT CASSKQGGTGELFF
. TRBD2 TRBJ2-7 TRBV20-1 TGCAGTGCTAGAGATCCCAGCGGGATTTCCTACGAGCAGTACTTC CSARDPSGISYEQYF
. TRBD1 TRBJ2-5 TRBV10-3 TGTGCCACCCTCCCCACTCCCGGGACAGCACAAGAGACCCAGTACTTC CATLPTPGTAQETQYF
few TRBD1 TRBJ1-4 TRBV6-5 TGTGCCAGCAGGGGGACAGGGGGGGGTGAAAAACTGTTTTTT CASRGTGGGEKLFF
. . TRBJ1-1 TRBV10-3 TGTGCCATCAGGGCAGGGCTGAGTGGTATCGACACTGAAGCTTTCTTT CAIRAGLSGIDTEAFF
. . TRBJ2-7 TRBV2 TGTGCCAGCAACAGGGGAGGGGTGACCTACGAGCAGTACTTC CASNRGGVTYEQYF
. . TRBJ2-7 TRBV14 TGTGCCAGCAGACCGCTCCAGGGGTACAATGAGCAGTACTTC CASRPLQGYNEQYF
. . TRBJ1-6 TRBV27 TGTGCCAGCAGTTTGGAGAACAGGCGGTCACCCCTCCACTTT CASSLENRRSPLHF
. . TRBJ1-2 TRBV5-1 TGCGCCAGCAGCTTTCTCGCGGACAGCGACGGCTACACCTTC CASSFLADSDGYTF
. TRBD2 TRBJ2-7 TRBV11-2 TGTGCCAGCAGCCCACGACTAGCGGGACTGACCTACGAGCAGTACTTC CASSPRLAGLTYEQYF
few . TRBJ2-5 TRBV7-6 TGTGCCAGCAGCTCCTCCAGCCGGTGGGAGACCCAGTACTTC CASSSSSRWETQYF
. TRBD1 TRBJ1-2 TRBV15 TGTGCCACCAGCACCGAGACAGGGAAGCATGGCTACACCTTC CATSTETGKHGYTF
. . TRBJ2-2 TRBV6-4 TGTGCCAGCAGTGATGGGATCGGGAGCACCGGGGAGCTGTTTTTT CASSDGIGSTGELFF
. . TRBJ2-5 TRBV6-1 TGTGCCAGCAGCTCATTTCGCAGGAATGGTCCTCGGGAGACCCAGTACTTC CASSSFRRNGPRETQYF
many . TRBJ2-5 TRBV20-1 TGCAGTGCCAGCAAGAGCAGCCAAGAGACCCAGTACTTC CSASKSSQETQYF
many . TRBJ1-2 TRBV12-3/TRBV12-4 TGTGCCAGCAGTTCGACAGCCCCCGACGGCTACACCTTC CASSSTAPDGYTF
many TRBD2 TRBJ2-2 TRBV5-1 TGCGCCAGCAGCACGGCTAGCGGCACCGGGGAGCTGTTTTTT CASSTASGTGELFF
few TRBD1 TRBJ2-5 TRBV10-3 TGTGCCATCAGTGAGCCATCCGGGACAGGGAAAGAGACCCAGTACTTC CAISEPSGTGKETQYF
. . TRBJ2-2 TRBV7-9 TGTGCCAGCAGCTTGGTTCCCCTGAACACCGGGGAGCTGTTTTTT CASSLVPLNTGELFF
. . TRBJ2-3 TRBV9 TGTGCCAGCAGCAACCAGGGCGGCACAGATACGCAGTATTTT CASSNQGGTDTQYF
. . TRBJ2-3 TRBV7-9 TGTGCCAGCAGTCCCGGACTTACCACAGATACGCAGTATTTT CASSPGLTTDTQYF
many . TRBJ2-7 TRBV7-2 TGTGCCAGCAGCTTATCGGCGGACAACTCCTACGAGCAGTACTTC CASSLSADNSYEQYF
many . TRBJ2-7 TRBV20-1 TGCAGTGCTCATCGCTACGAGCAGTACTTC CSAHRYEQYF
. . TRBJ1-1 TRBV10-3 TGTGCCATCAGTGAGTCGCGGAGTCGGCCTGAAGCTTTCTTT CAISESRSRPEAFF
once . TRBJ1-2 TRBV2 TGTGCCAGCAGTGAAGAAAGGACAGCCTATGGCTACACCTTC CASSEERTAYGYTF
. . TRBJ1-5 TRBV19 TGTGCCAGTACGGATTTTACGGGGTTAGGGCAGCCCCAGCATTTT CASTDFTGLGQPQHF
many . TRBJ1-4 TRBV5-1 TGCGCCAGCAGCTTGGAGTTCACAGCGGAAAAACTGTTTTTT CASSLEFTAEKLFF
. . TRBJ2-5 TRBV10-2 TGCGCCAGCAGCGTTGTCCCCGGGGAAGAGACCCAGTACTTC CASSVVPGEETQYF
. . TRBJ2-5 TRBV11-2 TGTGCCAGCAGCGGAGTGGGGGGCGGGGAGACCCAGTACTTC CASSGVGGGETQYF
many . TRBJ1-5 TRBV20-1 TGCAGTGCTAGAGATCGCAGGGGACATCAGCCCCAGCATTTT CSARDRRGHQPQHF
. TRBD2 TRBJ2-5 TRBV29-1 TGCAGCGCTGAGCCGGGAGGGCCAGGAGAGACCCAGTACTTC CSAEPGGPGETQYF
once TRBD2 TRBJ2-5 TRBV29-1 TGCAGCACCCTAGCGGGAGGGCTGGAGACCCAGTACTTC CSTLAGGLETQYF